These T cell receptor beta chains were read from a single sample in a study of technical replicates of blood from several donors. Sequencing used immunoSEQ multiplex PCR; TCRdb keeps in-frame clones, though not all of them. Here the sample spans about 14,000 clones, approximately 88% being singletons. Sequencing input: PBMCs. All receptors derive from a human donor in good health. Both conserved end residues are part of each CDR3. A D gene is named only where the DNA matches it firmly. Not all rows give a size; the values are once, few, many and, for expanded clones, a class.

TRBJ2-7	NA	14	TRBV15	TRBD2	CATSSSGIPYEQYF	TGTGCCACCAGCAGTAGCGGGATCCCCTACGAGCAGTACTTC
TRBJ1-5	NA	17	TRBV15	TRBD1	CATSRGQGGYSNQPQHF	TGTGCCACCAGCAGGGGACAGGGGGGATATAGCAATCAGCCCCAGCATTTT
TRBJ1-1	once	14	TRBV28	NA	CASSFGSLTGEAFF	TGTGCCAGCAGTTTCGGCAGTCTCACGGGTGAAGCTTTCTTT
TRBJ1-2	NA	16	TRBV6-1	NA	CASSEKSDSPNYGYTF	TGTGCCAGCAGTGAAAAGAGCGACAGCCCAAATTATGGCTACACCTTC
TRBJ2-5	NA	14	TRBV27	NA	CASSLVGARETQYF	TGTGCCAGCAGTTTAGTGGGGGCGCGGGAGACCCAGTACTTC
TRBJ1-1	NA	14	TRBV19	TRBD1	CASSRQGANTEAFF	TGTGCCAGTAGTCGGCAGGGGGCGAACACTGAAGCTTTCTTT
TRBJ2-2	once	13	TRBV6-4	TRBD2	CASSSGSTGELFF	TGTGCCAGCAGTAGCGGGAGCACCGGGGAGCTGTTTTTT
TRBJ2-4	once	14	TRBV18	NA	CASSPAGTKNIQYF	TGTGCCAGCTCACCAGCGGGAACCAAAAACATTCAGTACTTC
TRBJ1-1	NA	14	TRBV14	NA	CASSQVTGGTEAFF	TGTGCCAGCAGCCAAGTGACGGGGGGCACTGAAGCTTTCTTT
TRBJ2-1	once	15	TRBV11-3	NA	CASSLEGRVSNEQFF	TGTGCCAGCAGCTTAGAGGGCAGGGTAAGCAATGAGCAGTTCTTC
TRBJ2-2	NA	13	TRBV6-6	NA	CATAAQNTGELFF	TGTGCCACCGCGGCGCAGAACACCGGGGAGCTGTTTTTT
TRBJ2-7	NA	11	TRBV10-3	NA	CAISDRGEQYF	TGTGCCATCAGTGATCGGGGAGAGCAGTACTTC
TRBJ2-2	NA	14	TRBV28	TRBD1	CASRTGQDTGELFF	TGTGCCAGCAGAACGGGACAGGACACCGGGGAGCTGTTTTTT
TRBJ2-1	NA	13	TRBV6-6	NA	CASSYPVDNEQFF	TGTGCCAGCAGTTACCCGGTCGACAATGAGCAGTTCTTC
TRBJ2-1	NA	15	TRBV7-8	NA	CASSLRQSGDNEQFF	TGTGCCAGCAGTTTAAGACAAAGCGGAGACAATGAGCAGTTCTTC
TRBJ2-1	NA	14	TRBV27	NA	CASSLSRESAEQFF	TGTGCCAGCAGTTTATCGAGGGAATCGGCTGAGCAGTTCTTC
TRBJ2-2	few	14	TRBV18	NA	CASSPGQNTGELFF	TGTGCCAGCTCCCCGGGACAGAACACCGGGGAGCTGTTTTTT
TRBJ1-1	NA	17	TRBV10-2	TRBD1	CASRSNSGTGGNTEAFF	TGCGCCAGCAGATCAAATTCCGGGACAGGGGGGAACACTGAAGCTTTCTTT
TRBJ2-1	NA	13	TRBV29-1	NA	CSAGTTSYNEQFF	TGCAGCGCCGGGACAACCTCCTACAATGAGCAGTTCTTC
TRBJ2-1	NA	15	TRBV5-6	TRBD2	CASSPGLAGVNEQFF	TGTGCCAGCAGCCCCGGACTAGCGGGAGTCAATGAGCAGTTCTTC
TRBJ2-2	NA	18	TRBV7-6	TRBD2	CASSLVALAGAGTGELFF	TGTGCCAGCAGCTTAGTAGCCCTAGCGGGAGCAGGGACCGGGGAGCTGTTTTTT
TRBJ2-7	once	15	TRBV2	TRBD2	CASSVRDYYLIEQYF	TGTGCCAGCAGTGTTCGGGACTATTATTTGATTGAGCAGTACTTC
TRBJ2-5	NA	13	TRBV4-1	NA	CASSQREQETQYF	TGCGCCAGCAGCCAACGGGAACAAGAGACCCAGTACTTC
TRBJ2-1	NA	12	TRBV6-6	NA	CASSYQNNEQFF	TGTGCCAGCAGTTACCAAAACAATGAGCAGTTCTTC